The 8 T cell receptor beta chains in this list originate from one sample, sequenced in a study of blood T cells in healthy people across ages. PCR was performed a second time for about 7 to 12 cycles using a sample-barcoded 5' primer and a J-beta primer mix. TCRdb called the 5' RACE reads again in MiXCR, with one record for every CDR3 protein. This sample has 1.6 million or so distinct CDR3 sequences; 30% to 40% occur once, and the top ten carry approximately 10%. Sequencing was performed on blood. The source is a woman aged 25-40 years in good health.

The CDR3 DNA follows: TGTGCCAGCAGTGAGGGGTCCACCTACGAGCAGTACTTC. Translated: CASSEGSTYEQYF. The rearrangement joins TRBV2 to TRBJ2-7; D uncertain. There are 13 residues in the CDR3. From germline, CDR1 is SNHLY and CDR2 FYNNEI. With 3 bases removed from V and 2 bases from J, the gap between germline ends came to 8 bases.

The J gene is TRBJ2-7, the V gene TRBV28; TRBD2 agrees at 11 bases. The CDR3 totals 14 residues. From germline, CDR1 is MDHEN and CDR2 SYDVKM. V gave up 8 bases and J gave up 2 bases; unmatched junction bases: 5. CDR3 protein: CASVNSGRAYEQYF. The CDR3 nucleotides read TGTGCCAGCGTTAATAGCGGGAGGGCCTACGAGCAGTACTTC.

This clonotype appeared many times. The chain recombines TRBV4-2 with TRBJ2-1; D gene ambiguous. The germline V gene encodes CDR1 LGHNA and CDR2 YNFKEQ. This CDR3 has 12 amino acids. V lost 6 bases, J lost 7 bases, and 10 bases lay in between. The CDR3 protein is CASRDLGNEQFF. The CDR3 region has the DNA TGTGCCAGCAGGGATCTTGGGAATGAGCAGTTCTTC.

This clonotype was observed a handful of times. V usage is TRBV3-1 and J usage is TRBJ2-3, with no clear D. Trimming left V 1 base short and J 1 base short, with 15 bases between. Germline CDR1 is LGHDT and CDR2 is YNNKEL (reference sequence). The CDR3 spans 17 residues. The CDR3: CASSQGPQVWGTDTQYF. CDR3 coding DNA: TGTGCCAGCAGCCAAGGCCCCCAGGTATGGGGCACAGATACGCAGTATTTT.

This clonotype was found many times. V usage is TRBV7-9 and J usage is TRBJ2-7, with no clear D. CDR1 and CDR2 (germline): SEHNR, FQNEAQ (reference sequence). The CDR3 spans 11 residues. V lost 5 bases and J 5 bases, leaving 7 bases between the germline ends. This CDR3 reads CASSSEDEQYF. The DNA for the CDR3 is TGTGCCAGCAGCAGTGAAGACGAGCAGTACTTC.

In its sample, this clonotype was seen many times. The rearrangement uses TRBV5-1 and TRBJ2-7, with a possible D match to TRBD1 (6 bases). Germline CDR1 reads SGHRS; CDR2 reads YFSETQ. Trimming stripped 0 bases from V and 5 bases from J, with 9 bases between. The CDR3 has 13 amino acids. This CDR3 reads CASSLVGDNEQYF. As DNA, the CDR3 is TGCGCCAGCAGCTTGGTTGGGGACAACGAGCAGTACTTC.

V is TRBV7-9 and J is TRBJ1-2, with 9 bases fitting TRBD1. The CDR3 loop spans 15 amino acids. Germline-derived CDR1 and CDR2 are SEHNR and FQNEAQ (reference sequence). The V gene end was trimmed by 3 bases and the J gene end by 2 bases; junction bases not matched to a gene: 4. The CDR3 here is CASSFFGTGNYGYTF. In DNA form, the CDR3 reads TGTGCCAGCAGCTTCTTCGGGACAGGGAACTATGGCTACACCTTC. The variable domain in full, completed from reference TRBV7-9 and TRBJ1-2, reads DTGVSQNPRHKITKRGQNVTFRCDPISEHNRLYWYRQTLGQGPEFLTYFQNEAQLEKSRLLSDRFSAERPKGSFSTLEIQRTEQGDSAMYLCASSFFGTGNYGYTFGSGTRLTVV.

This clonotype was seen a few times. V usage is TRBV20-1 and J usage is TRBJ2-7, with D uncertain. This CDR3 is 15 amino acids long. CDR1 is DFQATT and CDR2 is SNEGSKA in the germline V gene (reference sequence). Trimming took off 0 bases at V and 0 bases at J, with 12 bases between the two ends. The CDR3 sequence is CSAREGQPISYEQYF. CDR3 bases: TGCAGTGCTAGAGAAGGGCAGCCCATCTCCTACGAGCAGTACTTC.